The 18 T cell receptor beta chains in this list originate from one sample, sequenced in a study of neurological immune-mediated disorders. Indicated time point: longitudinal time-point 3. Each CDR3 protein is one row after TCRdb ran MiXCR on the 5' RACE reads. Of roughly 50,000 distinct CDR3 sequences in the sample, 12% were seen once. The sequenced material came from PBMCs. The source is a male donor with HTLV-1-associated myelopathy (HAM/TSP).

This clonotype is labeled medium-sized. This sequence joins TRBV7-2 and TRBJ1-1; D remains ambiguous. CDR1 and CDR2 from the germline V gene are SGHTA and FQGNSA. The CDR3 consists of 15 residues. Trimming pared 5 bases from V and 0 bases from J, leaving 13 bases between. This chain's CDR3 is CASSPLKGMNTEAFF. CDR3 nucleotide sequence: TGTGCCAGCAGCCCCCTAAAGGGAATGAACACTGAAGCTTTCTTT.

This clonotype was detected ten times or more. The V gene is TRBV7-9, the J gene TRBJ2-3; unclear D gene. Trimming left V 6 bases short and J 14 bases short, with 21 bases between. The CDR3 loop spans 13 amino acids. The germline gives CDR1 SEHNR, CDR2 FQNEAQ (reference sequence). The CDR3 spells CASRVSSKPVWYF. In DNA form, the CDR3 reads TGTGCCAGCAGAGTCTCTTCCAAACCCGTGTGGTATTTT.

This clonotype was seen many times. J is TRBJ2-6 and V is TRBV5-1; TRBD1 might be the D (5 bases). Germline loops: CDR1 SGHRS, CDR2 YFSETQ. The germline V and J ends were trimmed by 3 bases and 0 bases, with 28 bases remaining between them. The CDR3 contains 22 residues. CDR3 protein: CASSSPRRSDKAKGSGANVLTF. In nucleotides, the CDR3 is TGCGCCAGCAGCTCGCCTCGCAGGTCGGACAAGGCCAAGGGCTCTGGGGCCAACGTCCTGACTTTC.

This clonotype appeared many times. This chain joins TRBV3-1 and TRBJ2-3; 9 bases line up with TRBD2. The CDR3 sequence is 15 residues long. Trimming at V came to 4 bases and at J to 0 bases, leaving 2 bases not matched to a gene. CDR1 and CDR2 from the germline V gene are LGHDT and YNNKEL (reference sequence). CDR3 bases: TGTGCCAGCAGCCCTAGCGGGGACAGCACAGATACGCAGTATTTT. Encoded protein: CASSPSGDSTDTQYF.

This clonotype appeared many times. V is TRBV11-2 and J is TRBJ2-7; D possibly matches TRBD1 or TRBD2 (5 bases each). This CDR3 is 15 amino acids long. From germline, CDR1 is SGHAT and CDR2 FQNNGV. Trimming shortened V by 4 bases and J by 4 bases, and 17 bases separated the two germline ends. This CDR3 reads CASSSLRQGAYEQYF. Here the CDR3 DNA reads TGTGCCAGCAGCTCCCTCCGGCAGGGAGCTTACGAGCAGTACTTC.

This clonotype showed up many times. In nucleotides, the CDR3 is TGTGCCAGCAGTTTAGAGGGGACAGGGTATTCACCCCTCCACTTT. This codes for CASSLEGTGYSPLHF. The chain carries TRBV27 and TRBJ1-6; 9 bases align to TRBD1. V trimming: 2 bases; J trimming: 8 bases; junction bases outside the gene matches: 4. The CDR3 is 15 residues long. The germline V gene encodes CDR1 MNHEY and CDR2 SMNVEV (reference sequence).

This clonotype was found many times. The chain employs TRBV5-5 and TRBJ2-5, with D uncertain. V lost 4 bases, J lost 5 bases, and 9 bases lay in between. The germline CDR1 and CDR2 sequences are SGHKS and YYEKEE (reference sequence). This CDR3 has 12 residues. CDR3 nucleotides: TGTGCCAGCAGCGTGTCCGGTGAGACCCAGTACTTC. Its protein is CASSVSGETQYF.

This clonotype has at least ten counts. V is TRBV20-1 and J is TRBJ2-2, with TRBD1 matching over 7 bases. Germline CDR1 is DFQATT and CDR2 is SNEGSKA (reference sequence). CDR3 size: 13 residues. J was trimmed by 6 bases and V by 4 bases; bases with no gene match: 5. In DNA, the CDR3 is TGCAGTGCTAAGGCAGGGGGTCCCGGGGAGCTGTTTTTT. It is translated as CSAKAGGPGELFF.

In regard to this clonotype: A read error may be the cause here, since a much bigger clone is one base away. J is TRBJ2-7 and V is TRBV29-1, with TRBD1 matching over 10 bases. CDR1 SQVTM and CDR2 ANQGSEA come from the germline V gene. This CDR3 contains 14 residues. V was clipped by 7 bases and J by 6 bases; unmatched bases: 12. CDR3 sequence (DNA): TGCAGCGCACTACCGGGACAGGGGACCCGCGAGCAGTACTTC. This gives the protein CSALPGQGTREQYF.

The chain carries TRBV20-1 and TRBJ2-7, with TRBD2 as a possible D gene (6 bases). Trimming pared 5 bases from V and 11 bases from J, leaving 16 bases between. Germline V gene lookup returns CDR1 DFQATT and CDR2 SNEGSKA (reference sequence). The length of the CDR3 is 11 residues. CDR3 amino acids: CSAQWRDAKYF. DNA of the CDR3: TGCAGTGCTCAATGGCGGGACGCCAAGTACTTC.

This clonotype was seen repeatedly, ten times or more. The rearrangement uses TRBV20-1 and TRBJ2-1; D call uncertain. The CDR3 sequence is 14 residues long. The ends were cut back, 6 bases at V and 1 base at J, with 13 bases in the middle. Germline-derived CDR1 and CDR2 are DFQATT and SNEGSKA (reference sequence). The CDR3 sequence: CSAQTWQSYNEQFF. The CDR3 DNA is TGCAGTGCGCAGACTTGGCAATCCTACAATGAGCAGTTCTTC.

This clonotype has more than one count but fewer than ten. The chain links TRBV5-1 to TRBJ2-7; D is perhaps TRBD1 (5 bases). Looked up from germline, CDR1 is SGHRS and CDR2 is YFSETQ. Trimming shortened V by 0 bases and J by 5 bases, and 9 bases separated the two germline ends. This CDR3 contains 13 residues. The CDR3 nucleotides are TGCGCCAGCAGCTTGGTATTACAGGACGAGCAGTACTTC. This sequence encodes CASSLVLQDEQYF.

There are many counts of this clonotype. The rearrangement links TRBV5-5 to TRBJ1-4; D is undetermined. The CDR3 sequence is 14 residues long. CDR1 and CDR2 from the germline V gene are SGHKS and YYEKEE (reference sequence). Trimming cost V 5 bases and J 8 bases, with 16 bases left between them. As DNA, the CDR3 is TGTGCCAGCAGACAACAGTCGAGAGGAGAAAAACTGTTTTTT. It specifies CASRQQSRGEKLFF.

Ten or more counts support this clonotype. The J gene is TRBJ1-2, the V gene TRBV5-1; 7 bases fit TRBD1. Germline V gene sequence: CDR1 SGHRS, CDR2 YFSETQ. The CDR3 is made up of 12 amino acids. Trimming removed 3 bases from V and 8 bases from J; junction bases left unmatched: 4. The CDR3 region has the DNA TGCGCCAGCAGCTACGGGACAGAAGGCTACACCTTC. Amino acid sequence: CASSYGTEGYTF.

Many counts were recorded for this clonotype. CDR3 in amino acids: CSARTSGGRDTQYF. Written as DNA, the CDR3 is TGCAGTGCTAGAACTAGCGGGGGAAGGGATACGCAGTATTTT. This sequence joins TRBV20-1 and TRBJ2-3; TRBD2 agrees at 11 bases. This CDR3 has 14 amino acids. V shed 2 bases and J 6 bases; nucleotides not matched to a gene: 4. Looked up from germline, CDR1 is DFQATT and CDR2 is SNEGSKA (reference sequence).

This clonotype was counted at least ten times. The chain combines TRBV9 with TRBJ2-2; 7 bases align to TRBD2. V dropped 0 bases and J dropped 3; count of bases not matched to a gene: 5. Germline V gene lookup returns CDR1 SGDLS and CDR2 YYNGEE. The CDR3 has 16 amino acids. The CDR3, as DNA: TGTGCCAGCAGCGTAGGGCCAGCGGGGTACACCGGGGAGCTGTTTTTT. Protein product: CASSVGPAGYTGELFF.

This clonotype has ten or more counts. The chain carries TRBV5-1 and TRBJ2-3, with 12 bases lining up with TRBD2. V trimming: 4 bases; J trimming: 0 bases; junction bases outside the gene matches: 6. CDR1 is SGHRS and CDR2 is YFSETQ in the germline V gene. The CDR3 has 17 residues. The CDR3 here is CASSPPLAGGSTDTQYF. CDR3 in DNA: TGCGCCAGCAGCCCGCCCCTAGCGGGGGGGAGCACAGATACGCAGTATTTT.

V gene TRBV11-2 combines with J gene TRBJ2-5, with D uncertain. The CDR3 covers 11 residues. Deletions cut 5 bases from V and 7 bases from J, with 8 bases between. Germline CDR1 is SGHAT and CDR2 is FQNNGV. The CDR3 nucleotides are TGTGCCAGCAGCCCCGATCGGACCCAGTACTTC. Protein sequence: CASSPDRTQYF.